The 20 T cell receptor beta chains below all came from one sample that was sequenced in a study of T-cell reconstitution after alpha-beta-depleted transplantation in children. Construction of the TCRbeta library involved unique molecular identifiers. From the PCR reads, TCRdb called clonotypes with MiXCR, one entry per CDR3 protein. The sample records around 130,000 distinct CDR3 sequences, 9.7% being singletons. This sample comprised PBMCs, mostly from graft donor cells, obtained 180 days after TCRalphabeta/CD19-depleted stem cell transplant. The source is a girl under two years old who had a stem cell transplant for combined immunodeficiency, so the T cells may come from the graft donor.

This clonotype came up a few times. The chain has TRBV20-1 and TRBJ2-3; 8 bases are a match to TRBD2. The CDR3 sequence is 15 residues long. Trimming cost V 4 bases and J 4 bases; bases outside gene matches: 10. Germline V gene sequence: CDR1 DFQATT, CDR2 SNEGSKA (reference sequence). The CDR3 nucleotides read TGCAGTGCTATCCGGGGGGGGGCCGGAGCAGATACGCAGTATTTT. Amino acids: CSAIRGGAGADTQYF.

V gene TRBV15 combines with J gene TRBJ2-1; TRBD2 aligns across 7 bases. From germline, CDR1 is LNHNV and CDR2 YYDKDF (reference sequence). The CDR3 extends over 17 amino acids. V dropped 0 bases and J dropped 6; count of bases not matched to a gene: 11. CDR3 DNA: TGTGCCACCAGCAGAGATGCATGGGGGGGTCTAAGCAATGAGCAGTTCTTC. It encodes CATSRDAWGGLSNEQFF.

This clonotype occurred a few times. V usage is TRBV11-3 and J usage is TRBJ2-7, with TRBD1 identical over 7 bases. The junction had 8 bases not matched to a gene; V was cut back by 5 bases and J by 1 base. This CDR3 comprises 15 residues. Germline CDR1 and CDR2: SGHNT and YENEEA. CDR3 in DNA: TGTGCCAGCAGCGAGAATCGGGACAGTTCCTACGAGCAGTACTTC. It is translated as CASSENRDSSYEQYF. The full variable domain, its missing parts supplied by reference TRBV11-3 and TRBJ2-7, is EAGVVQSPRYKIIEKKQPVAFWCNPISGHNTLYWYLQNLGQGPELLIRYENEEAVDDSQLPKDRFSAERLKGVDSTLKIQPAELGDSAVYLCASSENRDSSYEQYFGPGTRLTVT.

The chain is built from TRBV7-8 and TRBJ2-1; 12 nucleotides agree with TRBD2. Trimming cost V 4 bases and J 0 bases; bases outside gene matches: 4. CDR1 is SGHVS, CDR2 FQNEAQ, per germline. The CDR3 has 17 residues. DNA of the CDR3: TGTGCCAGCAGCTCAGGGACTAGCGGGCCCTCCTACAATGAGCAGTTCTTC. Its protein is CASSSGTSGPSYNEQFF. Looking up the rest from reference TRBV7-8 and TRBJ2-1 gives the full variable domain: GAGVSQSPRYKVAKRGQDVALRCDPISGHVSLFWYQQALGQGPEFLTYFQNEAQLDKSGLPSDRFFAERPEGSVSTLKIQRTQQEDSAVYLCASSSGTSGPSYNEQFFGPGTRLTVL.

V is TRBV27 and J is TRBJ1-1; D unclear. V gave up 3 bases and J gave up 1 base, with 9 bases separating them. Germline assignment: CDR1 MNHEY and CDR2 SMNVEV (reference sequence). The CDR3 covers 14 residues. CDR3 DNA sequence: TGTGCCAGCAGTTTCAGCGTCGGGAACACTGAAGCTTTCTTT. It yields the protein CASSFSVGNTEAFF.

The sample holds a few counts of this clonotype. CDR3 nucleotide sequence: TGTGCCAGCAGCTTGGAGGGACTCTCGAACACTGAAGCTTTCTTT. This translates into CASSLEGLSNTEAFF. The chain employs TRBV5-5 and TRBJ1-1, with D possibly being TRBD1 (5 bases). The CDR3 covers 15 residues. Trimming removed 0 bases at V and 1 base at J, with 10 bases between. Germline V gives CDR1 SGHKS, CDR2 YYEKEE (reference sequence). The variable domain in full, completed from reference TRBV5-5 and TRBJ1-1, reads DAGVTQSPTHLIKTRGQQVTLRCSPISGHKSVSWYQQVLGQGPQFIFQYYEKEERGRGNFPDRFSARQFPNYSSELNVNALLLGDSALYLCASSLEGLSNTEAFFGQGTRLTVV.

This rearrangement joins TRBV10-3 to TRBJ2-1, with 9 bases aligning to TRBD1. This CDR3 is 16 amino acids long. Germline V gene data show CDR1 as ENHRY and CDR2 as SYGVKD. The V segment lost 0 bases and the J segment 3 bases; nucleotides outside the gene matches: 3. The CDR3 protein is CAISESTGGFYNEQFF. DNA of the CDR3: TGTGCCATCAGTGAGTCTACAGGGGGCTTCTACAATGAGCAGTTCTTC.

In this sample, this clonotype turned up a few times. This rearrangement joins TRBV7-9 to TRBJ2-7; D unresolved. V was trimmed by 2 bases and J by 4 bases, leaving 9 bases between them. The CDR3 has 13 amino acids. CDR1 and CDR2 from the germline V gene are SEHNR and FQNEAQ (reference sequence). The CDR3 loop reads CASSLTPQYEQYF. The DNA for the CDR3 is TGTGCCAGCAGCTTAACCCCGCAGTACGAGCAGTACTTC.

The chain joins TRBV4-3 to TRBJ1-1; D might be TRBD1 (5 bases). Germline CDR1 reads LGHNA; CDR2 reads YSLEER. V lost 0 bases and J lost 4, with 9 bases in between. The CDR3 sequence is 14 residues long. CDR3 loop: CASSQDRGGTEAFF. The CDR3 region has the DNA TGCGCCAGCAGCCAAGATAGGGGCGGCACTGAAGCTTTCTTT.

The chain employs TRBV20-1 and TRBJ2-1, with D unclear. The CDR3 consists of 14 residues. V lost 6 bases and J 0 bases, leaving 12 bases between the germline ends. Germline V gene lookup returns CDR1 DFQATT and CDR2 SNEGSKA (reference sequence). For the CDR3, the DNA is TGCAGTGCAGAAGCGTTGAGCTCCTACAATGAGCAGTTCTTC. Amino acid sequence: CSAEALSSYNEQFF.

The sample holds a few counts of this clonotype. The V gene is TRBV7-2, the J gene TRBJ1-4, with TRBD1 identical over 10 bases. Germline V gives CDR1 SGHTA, CDR2 FQGNSA. CDR3 length: 16 amino acids. After removal of 3 bases from V and 4 bases from J, the junction contained 5 bases not matched to a gene. CDR3 nucleotides: TGTGCCAGCAGCTTCTGGGACAGGGGCCTTAATGAAAAACTGTTTTTT. Translated, it gives CASSFWDRGLNEKLFF.

The chain joins TRBV3-1 to TRBJ2-1, with D unresolved. V was pared by 1 base and J by 2 bases, with 9 bases between. Germline loops: CDR1 LGHDT, CDR2 YNNKEL (reference sequence). This CDR3 has 15 residues. The CDR3 sequence: CASSQGPFTYNEQFF. The CDR3, as DNA: TGTGCCAGCAGCCAAGGACCTTTCACCTACAATGAGCAGTTCTTC.

Only a few counts were recorded for this clonotype. V gene TRBV27 combines with J gene TRBJ2-1, with 8 positions matching TRBD1. Germline V gene sequence: CDR1 MNHEY, CDR2 SMNVEV (reference sequence). The V gene end was trimmed by 6 bases and the J gene end by 7 bases; junction bases not matched to a gene: 8. The CDR3 consists of 14 residues. CDR3 DNA: TGTGCCAGCAGAGGGGCAGGGGGCAATAATGAGCAGTTCTTC. This sequence encodes CASRGAGGNNEQFF.

This clonotype turned up a few times. V usage is TRBV6-1 and J usage is TRBJ2-7; 11 nucleotides agree with TRBD1. Germline CDR1 reads MNHNS; CDR2 reads SASEGT. J gave up 3 bases and V 7 bases, and 2 bases lay outside the gene matches. The CDR3 has 13 amino acids. The CDR3 DNA follows: TGTGCCAGCAAGGACAGGGGGCTCTACGAGCAGTACTTC. It translates to CASKDRGLYEQYF.

CDR3 in amino acids: CASSRRAGATDTQYF. For the CDR3, the DNA is TGTGCCAGCAGCCGACGAGCGGGCGCCACAGATACGCAGTATTTT. The chain carries TRBV11-3 and TRBJ2-3; D is perhaps TRBD2 (6 bases). The CDR3 contains 15 residues. Per germline, CDR1 SGHNT and CDR2 YENEEA. With 5 bases removed from V and 2 bases from J, the gap between germline ends came to 14 bases.

This clonotype was observed a few times. The rearrangement uses TRBV5-1 and TRBJ1-4; the match to TRBD1 covers 7 bases. The V and J ends lost 7 bases and 6 bases, in that order; junction bases with no gene match: 6. CDR3 length equals 13 residues. From germline, CDR1 is SGHRS and CDR2 YFSETQ. The CDR3 spells CASRQGLDEKLFF. DNA for the CDR3: TGCGCCAGCCGACAGGGTTTGGATGAAAAACTGTTTTTT.

The CDR3 loop reads CASSLVGKGNSPLHF. CDR3 DNA sequence: TGCGCCAGCAGCTTGGTGGGAAAGGGTAATTCACCCCTCCACTTT. The chain recombines TRBV5-1 with TRBJ1-6; the D is unclear. The germline V and J ends were trimmed by 0 bases and 6 bases, with 10 bases remaining between them. CDR3 size: 15 residues. The V gene's germline CDR1 is SGHRS and CDR2 YFSETQ.

The chain recombines TRBV19 with TRBJ1-1; no reliable D call. The CDR3 loop spans 14 amino acids. Germline values: CDR1 LNHDA, CDR2 SQIVND (reference sequence). V lost 1 base and J lost 1, with 7 bases in between. The CDR3 protein is CASSIAGRNTEAFF. CDR3 nucleotides: TGTGCCAGTAGTATAGCGGGGAGGAACACTGAAGCTTTCTTT.

This clonotype was found many times. The CDR3 region is CASSSGRVSYEQYF. CDR3 nucleotides: TGTGCCAGCAGCTCGGGACGCGTCTCCTACGAGCAGTACTTC. The chain is built from TRBV7-2 and TRBJ2-7; D possibly matches TRBD1 or TRBD2 (5 bases each). Per the germline V gene, CDR1 is SGHTA and CDR2 is FQGNSA. V was pared by 4 bases and J by 0 bases, with 10 bases between. The CDR3 totals 14 residues.

This clonotype was found a few times. The chain combines TRBV5-6 with TRBJ2-1, with D perhaps matching TRBD1 (6 bases). The germline gives CDR1 SGHDT, CDR2 YYEEEE. Trimming took off 6 bases at V and 3 bases at J, with 19 bases between the two ends. The CDR3 extends over 16 amino acids. The CDR3 bases are TGTGCCAGCACCCCCTTTACAGGGTCGGGCTACAATGAGCAGTTCTTC. Translated: CASTPFTGSGYNEQFF.